This TCR beta chain was sequenced during a study of blood T cell repertoires in COVID-19. Study at large: From T cells, B-cell-depleted T cells, or PBMCs came the material, which was cDNA or gDNA.

As originally analysed: Reference gene primers were amplified, and this amplification served to estimate nucleated cell counts. Clones were sequenced by immunoSEQ multiplex PCR, and TCRdb holds only the in-frame ones, with some missing. Clonal size and the V and J genes are those of that table, whereas D and trimming came from the DNA. The table has some 180,000 clones, approximately 82% seen once; the top ten hold roughly 13%. CDR1 and CDR2 from the germline V gene are MNHEY and SVGAGI. The CDR3 totals 14 residues. The J segment lost 3 bases and the V segment lost 7 bases, leaving 4 bases of the junction unmatched.

This receptor was obtained from a human donor in a cohort sampled during active COVID-19. Sequencing used peripheral blood. V gene TRBV6-5 combines with J gene TRBJ2-2, with TRBD1 matching 8 bases. CDR3 residues: CASTYRGDTGELFF. The CDR3 nucleotides are TGTGCCAGCACCTACAGGGGGGACACCGGGGAGCTGTTTTTT.